Included here is one TCR beta chain sequence, with context. A read error may explain this, as a much larger clone is one base away. The data derive from a study of T cells in Graves' hyperthyroidism and ophthalmopathy. The TCR beta CDR3 regions underwent amplification using RNA transcripts as the source. First-round RT-PCR of the TCR CDR3 relied on the HTBI primer set. In TCRdb, the multiplex PCR reads were re-called with MiXCR into one record per CDR3 protein. The sample consists of about 410,000 distinct CDR3 sequences, 14% of them appearing once. V was trimmed by 6 bases and J by 5 bases, leaving 16 bases between them. Germline V lookup: CDR1 ENHRY, CDR2 SYGVKD. CDR3 length: 14 residues.

The J gene is TRBJ1-1, the V gene TRBV10-3; D is ambiguous. The sample taken for sequencing was blood. This clonotype originated in a woman in her twenties or thirties with Graves' ophthalmopathy. The CDR3 here is CAIRDLGRETEAFF. The CDR3, as DNA: TGTGCCATCAGAGATCTGGGCCGGGAAACTGAAGCTTTCTTT.